This TCR beta chain appears in the sequencing data of a study of blood T cells in healthy people across ages. This clonotype occurred a few times. Primed by a sample-barcoded 5' primer and a J-beta primer mix, a second PCR proceeded for roughly 6 to 12 cycles. The template-switch adaptor, which had 12 random nucleotides, put a tag on each cDNA molecule. TCRdb processed the 5' RACE reads anew with MiXCR; each CDR3 protein has one entry. The sample carries roughly 1,500,000 distinct CDR3 sequences, approximately 42% recorded once. The source is a woman between 18 and 30 years old in good health. Input material: blood.

CDR3 sequence reads: CSARRGYQETQYF. CDR3 DNA sequence: TGCAGTGCTAGGAGGGGCTATCAAGAGACCCAGTACTTC. V is TRBV20-1 and J is TRBJ2-5, with D perhaps TRBD1 or TRBD2 (5 bases each). The CDR3 contains 13 residues. Germline values: CDR1 DFQATT, CDR2 SNEGSKA (reference sequence). V lost 3 bases and J 2 bases, leaving 10 bases between the germline ends.